The clone carrying this T cell receptor beta chain was seen a handful of times. Its antigen remains unknown. Donors comprised healthy HIV-negative adults lacking recent acute infections or vaccinations. Donors were Caucasian adults residing in Nashville, Tennessee, USA. This entry is derived from a study of shared clonotypes between healthy human individuals. CDR3 length: 14 amino acids. Germline-derived CDR1 and CDR2 are MGHDK and SYGVNS. V lost 2 bases, J lost 4 bases, and 11 bases lay in between. Some 30,000 T cell genomes (around 320 ng DNA) went into each PBMC replicate. Clones were read by immunoSEQ multiplex PCR, and TCRdb kept only the in-frame ones, dropping some. The table includes fewer than 650,000 clones, around 81% detected once. General study points: The authors sampled blood alone, and tissue repertoires likely differ.

The sample was PBMCs. The gene calls are TRBV25-1 and TRBJ1-1; D gene ambiguous. This receptor was identified in a woman aged 40-49 years in good health. Some clones in this sample may be carry-over from other donors' samples. The CDR3 region is CASSEQAGSTEAFF. The DNA of the CDR3 is TGTGCCAGCAGTGAACAAGCGGGAAGCACTGAAGCTTTCTTT.